This T cell receptor (beta chain) was recorded in a study of shared clonotypes between healthy human individuals. Data came from immunoSEQ multiplex PCR; TCRdb stores just in-frame clones and leaves some out. The sample has around 2,000,000 clones, approximately 95% seen once. Trimming left V 0 bases short and J 3 bases short, with 17 bases between. Germline lookup yields CDR1 MGHRA and CDR2 YSYEKL. The CDR3 extends over 17 amino acids. This clone was detected once. Sample: naive CD4+ T cells sorted from blood. The subset is: CD45RA+ positively selected. The chain couples TRBV4-1 to TRBJ1-1, with D perhaps TRBD1 (6 bases). The receptor was isolated from a man aged 18 to 30 in good health. CDR3 sequence reads: CASSQDWGPGVYTEAFF. The CDR3 bases are TGCGCCAGCAGCCAAGACTGGGGGCCGGGTGTCTACACTGAAGCTTTCTTT.